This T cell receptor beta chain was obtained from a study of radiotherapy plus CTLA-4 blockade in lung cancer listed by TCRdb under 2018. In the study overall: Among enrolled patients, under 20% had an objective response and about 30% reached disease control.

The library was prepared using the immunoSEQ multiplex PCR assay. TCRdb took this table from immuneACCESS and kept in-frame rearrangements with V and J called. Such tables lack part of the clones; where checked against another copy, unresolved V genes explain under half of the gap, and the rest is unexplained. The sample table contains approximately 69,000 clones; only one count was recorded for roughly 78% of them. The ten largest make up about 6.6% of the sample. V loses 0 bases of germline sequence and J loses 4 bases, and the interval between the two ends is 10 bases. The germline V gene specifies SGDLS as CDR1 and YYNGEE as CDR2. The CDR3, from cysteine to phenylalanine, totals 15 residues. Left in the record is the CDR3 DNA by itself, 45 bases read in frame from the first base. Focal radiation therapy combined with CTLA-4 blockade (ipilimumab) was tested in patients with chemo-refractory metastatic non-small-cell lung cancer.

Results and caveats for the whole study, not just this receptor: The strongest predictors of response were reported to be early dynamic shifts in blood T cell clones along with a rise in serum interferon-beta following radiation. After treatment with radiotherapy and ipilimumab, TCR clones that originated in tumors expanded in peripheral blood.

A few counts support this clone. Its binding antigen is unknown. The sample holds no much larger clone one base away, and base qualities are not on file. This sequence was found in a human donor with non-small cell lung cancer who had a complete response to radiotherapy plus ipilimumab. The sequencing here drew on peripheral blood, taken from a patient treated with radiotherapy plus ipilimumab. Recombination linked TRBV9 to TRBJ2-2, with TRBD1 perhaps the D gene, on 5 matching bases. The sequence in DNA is TGTGCCAGCAGCGTAGAGGGGAAAGGCACCGGGGAGCTGTTTTTT. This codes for CASSVEGKGTGELFF.